These 14 T cell receptor beta chains came from one sample sequenced in a study of blood T cell repertoires in COVID-19. Sequenced by immunoSEQ multiplex PCR; TCRdb stores in-frame clones only, minus some. Of over 15,000 clones in the sample, roughly 80% are singletons; the top ten hold around a third. Material: peripheral blood. Receptors originate from a man between 65 and 80 years old with active or convalescent COVID-19.

This sequence joins TRBV6-5 and TRBJ2-5; possible D gene TRBD2, 6 bases. This CDR3 spans 15 amino acids. Between the trimmed V and J ends, which lost 6 bases and 3 bases, there was a span of 17 bases. Germline CDR1 MNHEY, CDR2 SVGAGI. This CDR3 is CASSRDGRREETQYF. The CDR3 DNA follows: TGTGCCAGCAGCCGCGACGGGCGGAGGGAAGAGACCCAGTACTTC.

This chain connects TRBV6-2 or TRBV6-3 to TRBJ2-2; 9 bases line up with TRBD1. CDR3 length: 16 amino acids. Trimming took 4 bases from V and 4 from J; bases not matched to a gene: 7. Germline-derived CDR1 and CDR2 are MNHEY and SVGEGT. CDR3 sequence (DNA): TGTGCCAGCAGTTCCTGGACAGGGGAAGTCACCGGGGAGCTGTTTTTT. Protein product: CASSSWTGEVTGELFF.

The gene calls are TRBV29-1 and TRBJ1-3; D remains ambiguous. V was clipped by 4 bases and J by 2 bases, with 6 bases between them. The CDR3 contains 12 residues. Germline lookup yields CDR1 SQVTM and CDR2 ANQGSEA. CDR3 DNA: TGCAGCGTTGTATTTGCTGGAAACACCATATATTTT. This encodes CSVVFAGNTIYF.

The V call is TRBV7-9, the J call TRBJ2-2, with D possibly being TRBD2 (6 bases). V shed 4 bases and J shed 9 bases, with 15 bases lying between them. Germline CDR1 SEHNR, CDR2 FQNEAQ (reference sequence). The CDR3 covers 14 residues. This CDR3 is CASSSGLLLRELFF. As DNA, the CDR3 is TGTGCCAGCAGCTCGGGACTCCTTCTGAGGGAGCTGTTTTTT.

The genes are TRBV11-2 and TRBJ2-7; D might be TRBD2 (5 bases). The CDR3 length is 13 residues. Germline CDR1 is SGHAT and CDR2 is FQNNGV. The ends were cut back, 5 bases at V and 2 bases at J, with 10 bases in the middle. In DNA form, the CDR3 reads TGTGCCAGCAGCCGAGGGCAGCCCTACGAGCAGTACTTC. Protein product: CASSRGQPYEQYF.

V is TRBV4-2 and J is TRBJ2-3; the match to TRBD2 covers 9 bases. The ends lost 0 bases at V and 4 bases at J; junction bases unmatched: 8. The germline gives CDR1 LGHNA, CDR2 YNFKEQ. The CDR3 sequence is 17 residues long. The CDR3 DNA reads as TGTGCCAGCAGCCAAGATTTAAGGGCGGGGGGGGCAGATACGCAGTATTTT. Amino acid sequence: CASSQDLRAGGADTQYF.

The rearrangement joins TRBV10-1 to TRBJ2-3; 7 positions agree with TRBD2. With 2 bases clipped from V and 5 bases from J, the junction kept 7 bases outside the gene matches. The CDR3 has 15 amino acids. CDR1 and CDR2 (germline): WNHNN, SYGVQD (reference sequence). The CDR3 coding sequence is TGCGCCAGCAGTGAGATGAGCGGGGTCGGAGATACGCAGTATTTT. Its translation: CASSEMSGVGDTQYF.

V is TRBV28 and J is TRBJ1-2; D uncertain. V lost 3 bases to trimming and J lost 8 bases, with 10 bases between them. Germline CDR1 MDHEN, CDR2 SYDVKM. The CDR3 runs to 12 residues. The CDR3, as DNA: TGTGCCAGCAGTTTTCGTCGAGGGGGCTACACCTTC. Amino acid sequence: CASSFRRGGYTF.

The chain links TRBV18 to TRBJ2-7; 7 positions match TRBD1. V trimming: 1 base; J trimming: 1 base; junction bases outside the gene matches: 10. The CDR3 consists of 17 residues. From germline, CDR1 is KGHSH and CDR2 LQKENI. This CDR3 reads CASSPRGAQGVSYEQYF. The CDR3 nucleotides read TGTGCCAGCTCACCACGAGGTGCGCAGGGGGTTTCCTACGAGCAGTACTTC.

The chain uses TRBV9 and TRBJ2-5, with 8 bases that match TRBD2. J gave up 1 base and V 4 bases, and 18 bases lay outside the gene matches. The length of the CDR3 is 19 residues. CDR1 and CDR2 (germline): SGDLS, YYNGEE. In DNA, the CDR3 is TGTGCCAGCAGCCCAAGAGGGCAAGTGGGCGGGGGGCCCCAAGAGACCCAGTACTTC. It encodes CASSPRGQVGGGPQETQYF.

This clone was observed once. V and J are TRBV6-4 and TRBJ1-2; no clear D gene. CDR1 is MRHNA, CDR2 SNTAGT, per germline. The CDR3 is 15 amino acids. V shed 6 bases and J shed 7 bases, with 21 bases lying between them. CDR3 nucleotides: TGTGCCAGCAGCCCACGAGTCAGCGGCTCGGGTGGCTACACCTTC. Translating it yields CASSPRVSGSGGYTF.

V gene TRBV7-2 combines with J gene TRBJ2-5; D unclear. Germline V CDR1 and CDR2: SGHTA, FQGNSA. Trimming stripped 1 base from V and 2 bases from J, with 5 bases between. The CDR3 is 13 amino acids. CDR3 loop: CASSLELQETQYF. The DNA of the CDR3 is TGTGCCAGCAGCTTAGAGCTGCAAGAGACCCAGTACTTC.

This chain links TRBV10-1 with TRBJ1-1, with D hard to call. V lost 11 bases to trimming and J lost 5 bases, with 24 bases between them. CDR1 is WNHNN, CDR2 SYGVQD, per germline (reference sequence). This CDR3 is built from 15 residues. The CDR3 sequence is CARSRGLGVGTEAFF. The CDR3 DNA reads TGCGCCCGATCACGGGGATTGGGCGTAGGGACTGAAGCTTTCTTT.

The chain combines TRBV11-2 with TRBJ1-3, with no clear D. The CDR3 extends over 15 amino acids. The ends were cut back, 5 bases at V and 0 bases at J, with 11 bases in the middle. The germline V gene encodes CDR1 SGHAT and CDR2 FQNNGV. The CDR3 DNA follows: TGTGCCAGCAGCACGCAGGCTCGCTCTGGAAACACCATATATTTT. It specifies CASSTQARSGNTIYF.